The entry below describes one TCR beta chain. The record originates from a study of blood T cell repertoires in COVID-19. Whole-study context: Samples taken during acute and convalescent COVID-19 were collected in the United States, Italy and Spain. The analysed material was cDNA or gDNA that came from T cells, B-cell-depleted T cells, or PBMCs.

In the authors' workflow: Researchers report that nucleated cell counts were estimated from reference gene primer amplification. Here immunoSEQ multiplex PCR was the method, and the copy in TCRdb shows in-frame clones only, minus some. Clonal size and the V and J genes are those of that table, whereas D and trimming came from the DNA. The repertoire holds roughly 150,000 clones, with roughly four fifths as singletons. With 1 base removed from V and 3 bases from J, the gap between germline ends came to 7 bases. Per the germline V gene, CDR1 is MGHRA and CDR2 is YSYEKL. CDR3 size: 13 residues. The sample comprised peripheral blood. This clonotype was sampled from a man between 60 and 75 years old with active or convalescent COVID-19. The V and J genes are TRBV4-1 and TRBJ2-7; maybe TRBD2 (6 bases). CDR3 nucleotides: TGCGCCAGCAGCCAAGGCGGGGACTACGAGCAGTACTTC. Protein: CASSQGGDYEQYF.